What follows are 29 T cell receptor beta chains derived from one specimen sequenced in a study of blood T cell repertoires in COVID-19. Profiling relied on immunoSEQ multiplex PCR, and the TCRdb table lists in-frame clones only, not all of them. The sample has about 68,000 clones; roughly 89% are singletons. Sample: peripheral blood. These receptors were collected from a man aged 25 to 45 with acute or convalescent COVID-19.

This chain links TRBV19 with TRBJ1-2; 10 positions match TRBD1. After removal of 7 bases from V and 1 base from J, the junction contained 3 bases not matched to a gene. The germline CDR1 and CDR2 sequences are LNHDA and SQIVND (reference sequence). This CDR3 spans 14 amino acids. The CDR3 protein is CASMRTGGNYGYTF. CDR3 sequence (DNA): TGTGCCAGTATGAGGACAGGGGGTAACTATGGCTACACCTTC.

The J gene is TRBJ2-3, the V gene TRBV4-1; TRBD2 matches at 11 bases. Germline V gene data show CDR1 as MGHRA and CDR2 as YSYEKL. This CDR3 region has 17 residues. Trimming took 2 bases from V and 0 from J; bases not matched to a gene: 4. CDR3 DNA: TGCGCCAGCAGCCAACTCCGGACTAGCGGGAGCACAGATACGCAGTATTTT. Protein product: CASSQLRTSGSTDTQYF.

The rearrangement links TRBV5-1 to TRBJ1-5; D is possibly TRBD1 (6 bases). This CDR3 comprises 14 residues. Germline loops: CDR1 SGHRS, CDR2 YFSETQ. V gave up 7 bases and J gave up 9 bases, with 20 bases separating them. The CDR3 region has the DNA TGCGCCAGCTCCGAGGGGGGGCGCAGCGCGCCCCAGCATTTT. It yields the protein CASSEGGRSAPQHF.

In DNA form, the CDR3 reads TGTGCCAGCAGCCAGACAGGGGGCCGTGGCTACACCTTC. This codes for CASSQTGGRGYTF. V and J are TRBV5-4 and TRBJ1-2, with 10 bases matching TRBD1. The length of the CDR3 is 13 residues. Trimming removed 4 bases from V and 7 bases from J; junction bases left unmatched: 4. The V gene's germline CDR1 is SGHNT and CDR2 YYREEE (reference sequence).

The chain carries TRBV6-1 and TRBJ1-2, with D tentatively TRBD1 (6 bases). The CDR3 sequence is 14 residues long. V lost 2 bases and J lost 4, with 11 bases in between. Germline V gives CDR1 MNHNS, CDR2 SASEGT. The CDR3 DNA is TGTGCCAGCAGTGAATATCAGGGGTCCTATGGCTACACCTTC. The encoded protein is CASSEYQGSYGYTF.

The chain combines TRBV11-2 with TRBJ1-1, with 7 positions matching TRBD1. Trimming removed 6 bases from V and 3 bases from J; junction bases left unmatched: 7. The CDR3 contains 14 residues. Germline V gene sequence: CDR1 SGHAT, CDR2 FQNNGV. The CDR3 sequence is CASRNTGADTEAFF. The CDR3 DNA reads TGTGCCAGCAGAAACACAGGGGCTGACACTGAAGCTTTCTTT.

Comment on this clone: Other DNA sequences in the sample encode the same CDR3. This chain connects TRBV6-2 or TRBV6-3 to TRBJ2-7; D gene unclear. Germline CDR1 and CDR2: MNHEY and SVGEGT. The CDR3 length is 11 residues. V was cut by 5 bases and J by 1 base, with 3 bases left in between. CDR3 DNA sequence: TGTGCCAGCAGTCGGTCCTACGAGCAGTACTTC. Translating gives CASSRSYEQYF.

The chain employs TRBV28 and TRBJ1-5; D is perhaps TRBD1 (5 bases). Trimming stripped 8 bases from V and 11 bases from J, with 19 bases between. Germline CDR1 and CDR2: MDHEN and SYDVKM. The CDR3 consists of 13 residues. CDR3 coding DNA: TGTGCCAGCCAAGCGGGACTTAACATGGCCCAGCATTTT. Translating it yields CASQAGLNMAQHF.

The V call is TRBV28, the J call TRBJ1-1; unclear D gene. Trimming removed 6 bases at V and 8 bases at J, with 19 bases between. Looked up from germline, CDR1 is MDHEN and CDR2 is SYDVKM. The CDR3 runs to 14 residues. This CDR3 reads CASRSRIGRLEAFF. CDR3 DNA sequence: TGTGCCAGCAGATCCAGGATAGGTCGGCTGGAAGCTTTCTTT.

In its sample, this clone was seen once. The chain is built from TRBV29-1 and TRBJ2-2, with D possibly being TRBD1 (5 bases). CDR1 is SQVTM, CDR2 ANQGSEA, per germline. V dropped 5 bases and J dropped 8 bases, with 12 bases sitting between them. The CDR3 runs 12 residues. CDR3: CSVNHRSGELFF. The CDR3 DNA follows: TGCAGCGTTAACCACAGGTCAGGGGAGCTGTTTTTT.

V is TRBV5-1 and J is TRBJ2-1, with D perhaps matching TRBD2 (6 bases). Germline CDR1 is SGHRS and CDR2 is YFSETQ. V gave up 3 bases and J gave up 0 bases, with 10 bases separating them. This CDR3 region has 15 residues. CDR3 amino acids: CASSYGGSSYNEQFF. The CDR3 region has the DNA TGCGCCAGCAGCTACGGGGGTTCCTCCTACAATGAGCAGTTCTTC.

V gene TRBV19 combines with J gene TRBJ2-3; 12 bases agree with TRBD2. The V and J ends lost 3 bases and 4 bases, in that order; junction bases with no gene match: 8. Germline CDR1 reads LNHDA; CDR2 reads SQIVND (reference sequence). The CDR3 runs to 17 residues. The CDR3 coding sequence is TGTGCCAGTAGTATCGGGCTAGCGGGAGGGCCATCAGATACGCAGTATTTT. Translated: CASSIGLAGGPSDTQYF.

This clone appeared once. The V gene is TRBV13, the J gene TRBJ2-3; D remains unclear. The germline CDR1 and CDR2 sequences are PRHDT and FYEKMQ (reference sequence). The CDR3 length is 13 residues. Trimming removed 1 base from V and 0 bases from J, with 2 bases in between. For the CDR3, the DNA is TGTGCCAGCAGCTTAGCTAGCACAGATACGCAGTATTTT. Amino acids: CASSLASTDTQYF.

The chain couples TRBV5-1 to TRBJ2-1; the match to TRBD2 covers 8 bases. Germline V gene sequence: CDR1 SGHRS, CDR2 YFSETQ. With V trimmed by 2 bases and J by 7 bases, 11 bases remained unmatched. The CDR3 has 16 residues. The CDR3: CASSFFSASGRNEQFF. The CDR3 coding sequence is TGCGCCAGCAGCTTTTTTTCGGCTAGCGGGCGTAATGAGCAGTTCTTC. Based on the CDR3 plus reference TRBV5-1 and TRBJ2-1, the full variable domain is KAGVTQTPRYLIKTRGQQVTLSCSPISGHRSVSWYQQTPGQGLQFLFEYFSETQRNKGNFPGRFSGRQFSNSRSEMNVSTLELGDSALYLCASSFFSASGRNEQFFGPGTRLTVL.

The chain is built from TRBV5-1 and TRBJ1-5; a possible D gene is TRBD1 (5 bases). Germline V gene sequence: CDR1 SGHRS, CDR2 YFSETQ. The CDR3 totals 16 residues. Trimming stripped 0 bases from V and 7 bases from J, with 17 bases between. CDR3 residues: CASSLAGGDRRQPQHF. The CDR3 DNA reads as TGCGCCAGCAGCTTGGCCGGGGGGGACCGTCGGCAGCCCCAGCATTTT.

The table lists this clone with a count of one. This CDR3 is CASSDPGQGGINTEAFF. The CDR3 nucleotides read TGTGCCAGCAGTGATCCGGGACAGGGCGGAATTAACACTGAAGCTTTCTTT. The rearrangement links TRBV6-1 to TRBJ1-1, with TRBD1 matching over 9 bases. Trimming removed 3 bases from V and 2 bases from J; junction bases left unmatched: 10. Germline V gene lookup returns CDR1 MNHNS and CDR2 SASEGT. This CDR3 has 17 residues.

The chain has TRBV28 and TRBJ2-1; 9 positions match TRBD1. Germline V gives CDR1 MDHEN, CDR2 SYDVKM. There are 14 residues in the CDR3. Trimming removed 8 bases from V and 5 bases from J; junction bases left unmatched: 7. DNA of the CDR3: TGTGCCAGCTCTCCCGGGACAGGGCACAATGAGCAGTTCTTC. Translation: CASSPGTGHNEQFF. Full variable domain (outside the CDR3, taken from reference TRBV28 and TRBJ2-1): DVKVTQSSRYLVKRTGEKVFLECVQDMDHENMFWYRQDPGLGLRLIYFSYDVKMKEKGDIPEGYSVSREKKERFSLILESASTNQTSMYLCASSPGTGHNEQFFGPGTRLTVL.

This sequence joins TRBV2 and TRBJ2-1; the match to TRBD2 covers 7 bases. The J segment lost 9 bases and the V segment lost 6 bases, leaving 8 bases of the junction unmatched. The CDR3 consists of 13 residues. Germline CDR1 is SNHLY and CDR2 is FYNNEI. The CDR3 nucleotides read TGTGCCAGCAGGCCTGCGGGAGTGAGTGAGCAGTTCTTC. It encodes CASRPAGVSEQFF.

The CDR3 reads CASGPSLKTQYF. DNA for the CDR3: TGTGCCAGCGGCCCGTCCTTGAAGACCCAGTACTTC. This chain joins TRBV7-2 and TRBJ2-5; the D is unclear. The CDR3 runs to 12 residues. Trimming left V 8 bases short and J 6 bases short, with 13 bases between. Germline V gene data show CDR1 as SGHTA and CDR2 as FQGNSA.

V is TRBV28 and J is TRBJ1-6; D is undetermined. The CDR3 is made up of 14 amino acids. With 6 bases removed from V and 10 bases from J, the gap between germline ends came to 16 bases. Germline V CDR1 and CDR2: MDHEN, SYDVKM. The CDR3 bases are TGTGCCAGCAGCCCAGCCCTTGGAGGGTCACCCCTCCACTTT. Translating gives CASSPALGGSPLHF.

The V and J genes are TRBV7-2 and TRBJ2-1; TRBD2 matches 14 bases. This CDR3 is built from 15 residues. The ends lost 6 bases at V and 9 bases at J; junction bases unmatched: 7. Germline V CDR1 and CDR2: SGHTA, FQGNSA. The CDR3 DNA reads TGTGCCAGCAGATCGGGACTAGCGGGAGTCTCTGAGCAGTTCTTC. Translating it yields CASRSGLAGVSEQFF.

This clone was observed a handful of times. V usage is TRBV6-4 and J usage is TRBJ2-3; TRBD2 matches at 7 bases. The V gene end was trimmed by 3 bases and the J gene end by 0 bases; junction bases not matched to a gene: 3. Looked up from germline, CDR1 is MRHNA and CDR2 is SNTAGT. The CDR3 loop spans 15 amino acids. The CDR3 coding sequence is TGTGCCAGCAGTGAGTCAGCGGGAAGCACAGATACGCAGTATTTT. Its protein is CASSESAGSTDTQYF.

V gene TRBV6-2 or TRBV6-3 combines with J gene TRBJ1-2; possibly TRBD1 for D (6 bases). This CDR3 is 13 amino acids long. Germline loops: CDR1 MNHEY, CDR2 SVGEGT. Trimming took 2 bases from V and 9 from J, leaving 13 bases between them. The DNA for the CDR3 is TGTGCCAGCAGTTACCCGGAGACAGGCAGCTACACCTTC. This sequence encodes CASSYPETGSYTF.

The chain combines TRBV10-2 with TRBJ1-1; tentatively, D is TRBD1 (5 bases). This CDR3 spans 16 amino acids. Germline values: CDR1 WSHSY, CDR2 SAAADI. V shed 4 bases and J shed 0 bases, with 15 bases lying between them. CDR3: CASSVEPGSMNTEAFF. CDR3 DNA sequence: TGCGCCAGCAGTGTTGAGCCAGGGTCTATGAACACTGAAGCTTTCTTT.

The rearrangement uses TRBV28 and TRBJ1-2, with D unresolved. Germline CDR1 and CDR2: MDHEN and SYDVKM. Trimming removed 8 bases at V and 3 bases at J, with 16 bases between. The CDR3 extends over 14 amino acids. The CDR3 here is CASFNMHPHYGYTF. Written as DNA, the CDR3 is TGTGCCAGCTTTAACATGCACCCCCACTATGGCTACACCTTC.

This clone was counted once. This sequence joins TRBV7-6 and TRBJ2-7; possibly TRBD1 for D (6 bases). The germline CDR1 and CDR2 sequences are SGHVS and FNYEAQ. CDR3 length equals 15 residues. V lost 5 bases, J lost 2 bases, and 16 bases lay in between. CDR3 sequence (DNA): TGTGCCAGCAGCCCAGGGTACAGGGCCACCTACGAGCAGTACTTC. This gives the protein CASSPGYRATYEQYF.

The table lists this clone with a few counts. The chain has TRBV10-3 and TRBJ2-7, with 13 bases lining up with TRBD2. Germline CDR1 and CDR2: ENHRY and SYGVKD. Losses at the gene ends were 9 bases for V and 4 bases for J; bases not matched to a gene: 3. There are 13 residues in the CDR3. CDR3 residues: CAIRTSGRYEQYF. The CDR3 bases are TGTGCCATTAGGACTAGCGGGAGATACGAGCAGTACTTC.

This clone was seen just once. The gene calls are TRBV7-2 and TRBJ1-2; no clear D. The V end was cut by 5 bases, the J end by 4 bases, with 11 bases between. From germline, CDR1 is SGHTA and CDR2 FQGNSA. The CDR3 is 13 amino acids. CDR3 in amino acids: CASSPDTVYGYTF. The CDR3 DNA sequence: TGTGCCAGCAGCCCAGACACTGTCTATGGCTACACCTTC. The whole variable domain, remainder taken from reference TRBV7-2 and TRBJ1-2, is GAGVSQSPSNKVTEKGKDVELRCDPISGHTALYWYRQSLGQGLEFLIYFQGNSAPDKSGLPSDRFSAERTGGSVSTLTIQRTQQEDSAVYLCASSPDTVYGYTFGSGTRLTVV.

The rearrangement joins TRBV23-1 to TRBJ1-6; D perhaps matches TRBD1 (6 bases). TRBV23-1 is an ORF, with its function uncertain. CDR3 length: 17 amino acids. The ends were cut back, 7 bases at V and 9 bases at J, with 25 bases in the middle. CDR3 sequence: CASTHPGEKNNCSPLHF. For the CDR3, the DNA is TGCGCCAGCACCCACCCAGGGGAAAAAAATAATTGTTCACCCCTCCACTTT.